This TCR beta chain was sequenced for a study of CXCR3-negative and CXCR3-positive naive CD8 T cells. For this clonotype: Its antigen is currently unknown.

With UMI labels, 5' RACE was used to prepare the TRB cDNA libraries. No DNA is given; TCRdb re-called the 5' RACE reads and lists each CDR3 protein once. This sample's clone table lists tens of thousands of distinct CDR3 sequences. The germline gives CDR1 MNHEY, CDR2 SMNVEV (reference sequence). This CDR3 has 18 residues. Points from the study as a whole: Relative to CXCR3-negative naive cells, CXCR3-positive naive cells had more hydrophobic TRB CDR3s.

Specimen: naive CXCR3+ CD8+ T cells from blood. Noted subset: CD45RO-CCR7+CD27+CD95- naive CD8+ T cells expressing CXCR3 (TNR3+). The receptor comes from a human donor in good health. Some clones in this sample may be carry-over from other donors' samples. The chain links TRBV27 to TRBJ2-2; TCRdb's D call of TRBD1 is untestable without DNA. The CDR3 reads CASSLNWDREVLTGELFF.